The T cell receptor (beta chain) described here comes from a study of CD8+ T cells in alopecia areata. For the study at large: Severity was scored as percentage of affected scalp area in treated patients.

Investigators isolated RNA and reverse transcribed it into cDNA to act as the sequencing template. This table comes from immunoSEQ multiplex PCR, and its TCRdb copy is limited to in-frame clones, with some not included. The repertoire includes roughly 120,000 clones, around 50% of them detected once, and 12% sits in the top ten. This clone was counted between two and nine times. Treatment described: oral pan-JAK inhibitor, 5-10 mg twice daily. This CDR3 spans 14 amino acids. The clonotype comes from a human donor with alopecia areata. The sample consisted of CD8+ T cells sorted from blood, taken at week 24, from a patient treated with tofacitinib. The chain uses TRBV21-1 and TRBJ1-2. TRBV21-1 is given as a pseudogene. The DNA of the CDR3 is TGTGCCAGCAGCGACCGGGACTGGAACTATGGCTACACCTTC. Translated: CASSDRDWNYGYTF.